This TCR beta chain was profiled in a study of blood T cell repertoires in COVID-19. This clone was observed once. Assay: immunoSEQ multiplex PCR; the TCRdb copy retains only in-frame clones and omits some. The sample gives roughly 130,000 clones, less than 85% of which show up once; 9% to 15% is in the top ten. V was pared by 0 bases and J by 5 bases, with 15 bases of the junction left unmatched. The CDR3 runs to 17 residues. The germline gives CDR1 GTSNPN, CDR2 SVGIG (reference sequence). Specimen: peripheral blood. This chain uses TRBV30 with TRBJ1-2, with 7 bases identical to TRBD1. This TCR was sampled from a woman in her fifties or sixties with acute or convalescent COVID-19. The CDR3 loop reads CAWSVLLIGARGYGYTF. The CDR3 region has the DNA TGTGCCTGGAGTGTACTTCTAATTGGGGCCAGGGGGTATGGCTACACCTTC.